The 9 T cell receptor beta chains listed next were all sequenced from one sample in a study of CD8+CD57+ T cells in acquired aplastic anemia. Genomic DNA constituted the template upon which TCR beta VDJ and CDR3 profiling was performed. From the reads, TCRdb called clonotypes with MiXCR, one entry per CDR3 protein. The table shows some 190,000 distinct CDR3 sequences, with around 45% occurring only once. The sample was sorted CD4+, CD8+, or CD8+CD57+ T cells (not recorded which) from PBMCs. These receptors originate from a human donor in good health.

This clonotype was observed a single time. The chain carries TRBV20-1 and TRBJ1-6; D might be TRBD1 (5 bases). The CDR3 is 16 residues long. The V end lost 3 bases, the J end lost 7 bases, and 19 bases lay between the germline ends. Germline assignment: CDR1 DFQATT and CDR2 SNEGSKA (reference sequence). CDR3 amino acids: CSASIETVVGNSPLHF. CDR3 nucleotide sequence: TGCAGTGCTAGTATCGAGACAGTTGTAGGAAATTCACCCCTCCACTTT.

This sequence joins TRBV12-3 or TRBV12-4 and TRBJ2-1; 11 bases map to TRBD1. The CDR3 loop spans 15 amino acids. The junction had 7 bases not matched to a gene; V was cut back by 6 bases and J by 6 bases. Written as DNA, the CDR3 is TGTGCCAGCAGAACCGGGACAGGGGGGATCAATGAGCAGTTCTTC. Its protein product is CASRTGTGGINEQFF.

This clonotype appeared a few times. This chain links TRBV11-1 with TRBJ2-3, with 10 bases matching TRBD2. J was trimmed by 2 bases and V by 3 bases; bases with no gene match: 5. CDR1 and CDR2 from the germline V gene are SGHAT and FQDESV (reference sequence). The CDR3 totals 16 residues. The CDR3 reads CASSFGTSVYTDTQYF. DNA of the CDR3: TGTGCCAGCAGCTTTGGGACTAGCGTTTACACAGATACGCAGTATTTT.

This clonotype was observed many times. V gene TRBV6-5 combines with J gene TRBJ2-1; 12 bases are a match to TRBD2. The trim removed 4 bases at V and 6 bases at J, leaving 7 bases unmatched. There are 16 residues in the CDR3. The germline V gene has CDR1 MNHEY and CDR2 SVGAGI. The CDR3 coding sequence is TGTGCCAGCAGTTCCCGGACTAGCGGGACCGCCAATGAGCAGTTCTTC. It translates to CASSSRTSGTANEQFF.

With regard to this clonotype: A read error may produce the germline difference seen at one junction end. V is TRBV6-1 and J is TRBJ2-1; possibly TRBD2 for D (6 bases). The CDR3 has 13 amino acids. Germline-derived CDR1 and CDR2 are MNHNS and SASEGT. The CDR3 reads CATRTISYDEQFF. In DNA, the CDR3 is TGTGCCACCCGGACTATTTCCTACGATGAGCAGTTCTTC.

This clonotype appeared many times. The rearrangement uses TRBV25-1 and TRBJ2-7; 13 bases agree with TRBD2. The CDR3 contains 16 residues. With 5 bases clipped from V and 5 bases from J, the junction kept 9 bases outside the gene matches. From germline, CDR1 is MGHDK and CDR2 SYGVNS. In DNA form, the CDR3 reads TGTGCCAGCAGTAAGCGGACTAGCGGGAGTTACAACGAGCAGTACTTC. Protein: CASSKRTSGSYNEQYF.

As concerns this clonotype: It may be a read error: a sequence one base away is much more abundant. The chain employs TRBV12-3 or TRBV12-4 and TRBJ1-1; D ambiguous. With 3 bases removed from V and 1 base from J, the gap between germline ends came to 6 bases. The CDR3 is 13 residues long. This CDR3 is CASSFRGNTEAFF. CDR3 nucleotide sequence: TGTGCCAGCAGTTTCCGAGGGAACACTGAAGCTTTCTTT.

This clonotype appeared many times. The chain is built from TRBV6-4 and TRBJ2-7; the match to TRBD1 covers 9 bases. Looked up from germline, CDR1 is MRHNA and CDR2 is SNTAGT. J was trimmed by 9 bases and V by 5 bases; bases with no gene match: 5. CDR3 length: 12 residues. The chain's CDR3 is CASSSGTGRQYF. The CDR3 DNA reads TGTGCCAGCAGTTCCGGGACAGGGAGGCAGTACTTC.

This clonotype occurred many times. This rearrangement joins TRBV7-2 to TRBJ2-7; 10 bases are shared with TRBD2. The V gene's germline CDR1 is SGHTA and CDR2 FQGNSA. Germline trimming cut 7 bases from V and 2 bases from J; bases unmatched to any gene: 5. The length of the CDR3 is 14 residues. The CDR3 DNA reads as TGTGCCAGCAACCCAAGCGGGAGGGCCTACGAGCAGTACTTC. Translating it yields CASNPSGRAYEQYF.